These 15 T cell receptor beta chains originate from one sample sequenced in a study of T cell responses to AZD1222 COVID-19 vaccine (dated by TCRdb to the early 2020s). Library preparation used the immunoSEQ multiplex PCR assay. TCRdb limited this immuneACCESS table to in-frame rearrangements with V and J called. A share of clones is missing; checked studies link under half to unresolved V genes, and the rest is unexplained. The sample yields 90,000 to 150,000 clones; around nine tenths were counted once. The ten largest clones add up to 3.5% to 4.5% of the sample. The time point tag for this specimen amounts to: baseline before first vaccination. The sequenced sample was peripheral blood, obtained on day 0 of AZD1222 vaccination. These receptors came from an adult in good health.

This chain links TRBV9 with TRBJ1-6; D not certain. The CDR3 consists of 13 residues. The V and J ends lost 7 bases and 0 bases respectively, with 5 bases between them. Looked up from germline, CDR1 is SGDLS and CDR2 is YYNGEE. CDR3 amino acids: CASQFSYNSPLHF. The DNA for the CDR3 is TGTGCCAGCCAGTTCTCCTATAATTCACCCCTCCACTTT.

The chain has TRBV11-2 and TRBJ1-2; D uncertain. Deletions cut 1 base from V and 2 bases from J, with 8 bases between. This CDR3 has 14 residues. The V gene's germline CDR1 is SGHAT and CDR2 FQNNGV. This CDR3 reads CASSLGRENYGYTF. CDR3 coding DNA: TGTGCCAGCAGCTTAGGGCGGGAGAACTATGGCTACACCTTC. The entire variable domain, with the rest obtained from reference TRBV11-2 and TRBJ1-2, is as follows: EAGVAQSPRYKIIEKRQSVAFWCNPISGHATLYWYQQILGQGPKLLIQFQNNGVVDDSQLPKDRFSAERLKGVDSTLKIQPAKLEDSAVYLCASSLGRENYGYTFGSGTRLTVV.

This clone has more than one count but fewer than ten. The CDR3 here is CASSLGQGTFNEQFF. CDR3 nucleotide sequence: TGTGCCAGCAGCTTAGGTCAGGGTACGTTCAATGAGCAGTTCTTC. V gene TRBV7-3 combines with J gene TRBJ2-1; perhaps TRBD1 as D (5 bases). Germline V gives CDR1 SGHTA, CDR2 FQGTGA. This CDR3 region has 15 residues. The germline V and J ends were trimmed by 2 bases and 6 bases, with 14 bases remaining between them. Together with reference TRBV7-3 and TRBJ2-1, the CDR3 gives the full variable domain: GAGVSQTPSNKVTEKGKYVELRCDPISGHTALYWYRQSLGQGPEFLIYFQGTGAADDSGLPNDRFFAVRPEGSVSTLKIQRTERGDSAVYLCASSLGQGTFNEQFFGPGTRLTVL.

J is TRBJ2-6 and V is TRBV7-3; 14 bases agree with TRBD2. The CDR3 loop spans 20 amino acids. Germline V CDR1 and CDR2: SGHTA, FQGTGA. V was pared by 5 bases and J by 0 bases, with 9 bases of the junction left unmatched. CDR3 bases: TGTGCCAGCAGCACTCGGACTAGCGGGGGGCCTATCTCTGGGGCCAACGTCCTGACTTTC. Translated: CASSTRTSGGPISGANVLTF.

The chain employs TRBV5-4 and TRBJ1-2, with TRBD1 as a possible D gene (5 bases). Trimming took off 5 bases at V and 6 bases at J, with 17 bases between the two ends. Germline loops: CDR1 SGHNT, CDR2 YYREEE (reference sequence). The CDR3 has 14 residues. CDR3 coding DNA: TGTGCCAGCAGACCCAAAGGGGCTTTACATGGCTACACCTTC. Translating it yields CASRPKGALHGYTF.

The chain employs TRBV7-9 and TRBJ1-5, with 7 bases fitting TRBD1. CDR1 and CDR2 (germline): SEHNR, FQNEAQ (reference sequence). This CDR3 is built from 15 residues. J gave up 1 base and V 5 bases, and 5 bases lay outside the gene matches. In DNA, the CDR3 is TGTGCCAGCAGCCCACGGGGACAGAGCAATCAGCCCCAGCATTTT. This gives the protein CASSPRGQSNQPQHF.

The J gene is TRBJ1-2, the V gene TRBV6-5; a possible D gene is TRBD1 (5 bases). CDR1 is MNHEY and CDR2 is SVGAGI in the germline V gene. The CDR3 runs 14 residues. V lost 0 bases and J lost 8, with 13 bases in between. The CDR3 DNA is TGTGCCAGCAGTTACTCGACCAGGGTGAGCGGCTACACCTTC. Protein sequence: CASSYSTRVSGYTF.

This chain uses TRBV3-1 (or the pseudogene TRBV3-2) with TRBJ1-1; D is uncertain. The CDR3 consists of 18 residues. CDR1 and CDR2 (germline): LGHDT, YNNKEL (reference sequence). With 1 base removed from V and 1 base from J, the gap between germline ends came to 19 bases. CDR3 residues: CASSQGPRIGPTNTEAFF. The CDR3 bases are TGTGCCAGCAGCCAAGGACCCAGAATAGGTCCGACGAACACTGAAGCTTTCTTT.

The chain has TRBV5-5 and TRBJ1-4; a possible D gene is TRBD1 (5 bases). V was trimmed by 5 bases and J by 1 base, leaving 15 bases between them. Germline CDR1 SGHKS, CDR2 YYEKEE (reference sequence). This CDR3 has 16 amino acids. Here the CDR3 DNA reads TGTGCCAGCAGTTCCCCGGGAGGGGTAACTAATGAAAAACTGTTTTTT. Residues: CASSSPGGVTNEKLFF.

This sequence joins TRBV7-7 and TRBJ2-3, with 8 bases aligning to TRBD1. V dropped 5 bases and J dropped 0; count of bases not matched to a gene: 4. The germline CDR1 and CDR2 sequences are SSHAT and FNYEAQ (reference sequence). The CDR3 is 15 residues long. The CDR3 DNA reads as TGTGCCAGCAGCCGGGGACAGGCGAGCACAGATACGCAGTATTTT. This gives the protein CASSRGQASTDTQYF.

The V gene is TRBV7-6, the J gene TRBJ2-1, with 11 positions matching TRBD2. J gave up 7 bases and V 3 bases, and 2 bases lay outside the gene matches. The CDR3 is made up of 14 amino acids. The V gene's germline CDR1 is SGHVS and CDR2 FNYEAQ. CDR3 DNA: TGTGCCAGCAGCTTTAGCGGGGGGGTAAATGAGCAGTTCTTC. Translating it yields CASSFSGGVNEQFF. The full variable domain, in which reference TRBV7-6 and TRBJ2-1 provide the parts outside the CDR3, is GAGVSQSPRYKVTKRGQDVALRCDPISGHVSLYWYRQALGQGPEFLTYFNYEAQQDKSGLPNDRFSAERPEGSISTLTIQRTEQRDSAMYRCASSFSGGVNEQFFGPGTRLTVL.

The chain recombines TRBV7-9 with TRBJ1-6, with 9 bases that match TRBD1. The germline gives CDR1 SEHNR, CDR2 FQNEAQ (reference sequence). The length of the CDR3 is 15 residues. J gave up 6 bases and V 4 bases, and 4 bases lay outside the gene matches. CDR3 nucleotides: TGTGCCAGCAGCTCCTCGGGACAGGGTAATTCACCCCTCCACTTT. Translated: CASSSSGQGNSPLHF.

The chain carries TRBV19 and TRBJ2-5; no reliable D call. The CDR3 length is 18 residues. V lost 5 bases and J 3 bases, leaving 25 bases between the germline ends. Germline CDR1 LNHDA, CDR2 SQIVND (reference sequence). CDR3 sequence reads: CASSPPPPGGLHKETQYF. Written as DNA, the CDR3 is TGTGCCAGTAGTCCACCCCCCCCTGGTGGCCTCCACAAAGAGACCCAGTACTTC.

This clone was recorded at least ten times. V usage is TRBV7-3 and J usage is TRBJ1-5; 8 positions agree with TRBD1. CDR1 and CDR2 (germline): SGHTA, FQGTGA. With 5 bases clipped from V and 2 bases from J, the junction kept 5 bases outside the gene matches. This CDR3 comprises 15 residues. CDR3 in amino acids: CASSQTGGGNQPQHF. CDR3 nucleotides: TGTGCCAGCAGCCAAACAGGGGGTGGCAATCAGCCCCAGCATTTT. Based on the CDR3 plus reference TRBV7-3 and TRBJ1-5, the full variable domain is GAGVSQTPSNKVTEKGKYVELRCDPISGHTALYWYRQSLGQGPEFLIYFQGTGAADDSGLPNDRFFAVRPEGSVSTLKIQRTERGDSAVYLCASSQTGGGNQPQHFGDGTRLSIL.

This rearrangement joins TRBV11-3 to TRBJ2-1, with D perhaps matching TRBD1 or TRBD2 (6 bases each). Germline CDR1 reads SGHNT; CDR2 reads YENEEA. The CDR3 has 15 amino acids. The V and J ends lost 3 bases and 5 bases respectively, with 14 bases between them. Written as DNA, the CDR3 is TGTGCCAGCAGCTTTGACGGGGGCCCCCACAATGAGCAGTTCTTC. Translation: CASSFDGGPHNEQFF.